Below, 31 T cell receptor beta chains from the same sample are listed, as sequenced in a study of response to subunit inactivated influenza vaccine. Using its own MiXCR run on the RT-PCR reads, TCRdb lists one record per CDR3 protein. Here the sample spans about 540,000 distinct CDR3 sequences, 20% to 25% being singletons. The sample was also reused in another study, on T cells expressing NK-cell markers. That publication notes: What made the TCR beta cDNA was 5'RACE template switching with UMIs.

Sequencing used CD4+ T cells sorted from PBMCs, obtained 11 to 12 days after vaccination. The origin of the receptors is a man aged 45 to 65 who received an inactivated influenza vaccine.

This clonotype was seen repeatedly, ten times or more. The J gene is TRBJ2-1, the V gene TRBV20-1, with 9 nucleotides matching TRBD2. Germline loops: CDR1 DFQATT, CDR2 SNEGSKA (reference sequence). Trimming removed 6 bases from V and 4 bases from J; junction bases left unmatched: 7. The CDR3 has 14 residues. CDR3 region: CSAISGGNYNEQFF. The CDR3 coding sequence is TGCAGTGCGATCAGCGGGGGGAATTACAATGAGCAGTTCTTC.

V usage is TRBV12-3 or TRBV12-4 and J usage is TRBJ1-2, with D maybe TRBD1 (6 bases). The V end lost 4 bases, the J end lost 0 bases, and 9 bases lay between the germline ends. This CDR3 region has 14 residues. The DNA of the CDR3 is TGTGCCAGCAGTTCCAGGACAGCTAACTATGGCTACACCTTC. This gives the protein CASSSRTANYGYTF.

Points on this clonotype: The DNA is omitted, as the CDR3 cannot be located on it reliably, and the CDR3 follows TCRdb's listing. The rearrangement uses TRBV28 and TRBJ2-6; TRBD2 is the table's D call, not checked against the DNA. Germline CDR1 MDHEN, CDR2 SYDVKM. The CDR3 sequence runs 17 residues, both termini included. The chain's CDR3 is CASSLAQAYSGANVLTF.

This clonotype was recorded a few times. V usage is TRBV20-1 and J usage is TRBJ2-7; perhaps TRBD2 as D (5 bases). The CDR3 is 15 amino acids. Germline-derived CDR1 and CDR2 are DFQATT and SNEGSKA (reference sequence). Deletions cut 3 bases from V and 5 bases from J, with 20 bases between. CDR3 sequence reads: CSASPPGILGNEQYF. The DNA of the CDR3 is TGCAGTGCTAGTCCGCCCGGAATACTCGGGAACGAGCAGTACTTC.

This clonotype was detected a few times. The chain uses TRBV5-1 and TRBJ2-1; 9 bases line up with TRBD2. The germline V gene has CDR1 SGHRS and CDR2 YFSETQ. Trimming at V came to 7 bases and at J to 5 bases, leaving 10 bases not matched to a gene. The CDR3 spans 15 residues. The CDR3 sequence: CASSLRGGVDNEQFF. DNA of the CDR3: TGCGCCAGCTCCCTCCGCGGGGGGGTCGACAATGAGCAGTTCTTC.

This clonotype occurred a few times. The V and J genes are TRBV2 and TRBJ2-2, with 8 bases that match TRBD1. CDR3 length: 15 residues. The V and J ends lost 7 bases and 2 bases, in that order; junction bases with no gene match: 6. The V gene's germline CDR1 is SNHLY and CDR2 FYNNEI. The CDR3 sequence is CASIKGTGNTGELFF. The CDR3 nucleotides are TGTGCCAGCATAAAAGGGACAGGAAACACCGGGGAGCTGTTTTTT.

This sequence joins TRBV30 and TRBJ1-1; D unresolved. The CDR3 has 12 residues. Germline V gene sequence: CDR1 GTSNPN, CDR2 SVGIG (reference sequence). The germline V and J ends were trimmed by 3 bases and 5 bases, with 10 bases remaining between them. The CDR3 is CAWRGLGTEAFF. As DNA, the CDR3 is TGTGCCTGGAGGGGTCTGGGGACTGAAGCTTTCTTT.

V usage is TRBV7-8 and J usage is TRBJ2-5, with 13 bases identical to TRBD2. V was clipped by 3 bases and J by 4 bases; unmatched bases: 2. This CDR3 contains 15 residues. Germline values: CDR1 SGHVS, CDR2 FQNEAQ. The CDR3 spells CASSFTSGRVETQYF. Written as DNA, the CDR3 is TGTGCCAGCAGCTTTACTAGCGGGAGGGTAGAGACCCAGTACTTC.

CDR3 in amino acids: CASSPSHLLRLSGNTIYF. The CDR3 DNA follows: TGCGCCAGCAGCCCCTCCCACCTTCTTCGGCTCTCTGGAAACACCATATATTTT. This chain links TRBV4-1 with TRBJ1-3; the D is unclear. This CDR3 spans 18 amino acids. Trimming cost V 4 bases and J 0 bases, with 19 bases left between them. Germline CDR1 MGHRA, CDR2 YSYEKL.

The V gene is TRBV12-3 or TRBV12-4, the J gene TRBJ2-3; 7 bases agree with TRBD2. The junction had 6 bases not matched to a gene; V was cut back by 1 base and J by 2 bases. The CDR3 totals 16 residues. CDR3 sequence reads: CASSLGASGTTDTQYF. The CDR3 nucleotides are TGTGCCAGCAGTTTAGGGGCTAGCGGCACCACAGATACGCAGTATTTT.

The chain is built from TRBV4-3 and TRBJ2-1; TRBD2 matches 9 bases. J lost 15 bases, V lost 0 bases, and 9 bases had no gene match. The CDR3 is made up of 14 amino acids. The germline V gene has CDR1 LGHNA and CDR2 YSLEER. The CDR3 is CASSQDLAGGPVFF. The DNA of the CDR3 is TGCGCCAGCAGCCAAGATTTGGCGGGGGGGCCGGTGTTCTTC.

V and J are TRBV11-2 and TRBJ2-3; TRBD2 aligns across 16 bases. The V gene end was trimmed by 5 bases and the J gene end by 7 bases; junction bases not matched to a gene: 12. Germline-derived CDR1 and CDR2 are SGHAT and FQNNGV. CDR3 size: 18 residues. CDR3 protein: CASSAGLAGGPAWYTQYF. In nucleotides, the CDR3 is TGTGCCAGCAGCGCGGGACTAGCGGGAGGGCCAGCCTGGTATACGCAGTATTTT. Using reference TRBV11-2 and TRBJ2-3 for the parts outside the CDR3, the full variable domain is EAGVAQSPRYKIIEKRQSVAFWCNPISGHATLYWYQQILGQGPKLLIQFQNNGVVDDSQLPKDRFSAERLKGVDSTLKIQPAKLEDSAVYLCASSAGLAGGPAWYTQYFGPGTRLTVL.

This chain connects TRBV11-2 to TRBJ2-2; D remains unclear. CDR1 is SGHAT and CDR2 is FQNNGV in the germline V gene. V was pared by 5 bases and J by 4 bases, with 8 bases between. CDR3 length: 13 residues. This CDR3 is CASSPTTTGELFF. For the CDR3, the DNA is TGTGCCAGCAGCCCCACTACCACCGGGGAGCTGTTTTTT.

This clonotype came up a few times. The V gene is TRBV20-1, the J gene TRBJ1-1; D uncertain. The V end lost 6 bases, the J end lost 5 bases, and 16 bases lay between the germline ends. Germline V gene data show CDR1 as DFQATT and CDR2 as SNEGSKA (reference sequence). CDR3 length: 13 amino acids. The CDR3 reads CSAPGPLGTEAFF. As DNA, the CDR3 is TGCAGTGCCCCGGGCCCCTTGGGGACTGAAGCTTTCTTT.

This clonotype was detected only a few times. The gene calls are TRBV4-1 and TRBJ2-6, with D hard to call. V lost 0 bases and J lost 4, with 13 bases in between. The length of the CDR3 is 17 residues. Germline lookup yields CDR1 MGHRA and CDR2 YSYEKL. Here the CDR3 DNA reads TGCGCCAGCAGCCAAGATACGGCAGCCCAAGGGGCCAACGTCCTGACTTTC. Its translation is CASSQDTAAQGANVLTF.

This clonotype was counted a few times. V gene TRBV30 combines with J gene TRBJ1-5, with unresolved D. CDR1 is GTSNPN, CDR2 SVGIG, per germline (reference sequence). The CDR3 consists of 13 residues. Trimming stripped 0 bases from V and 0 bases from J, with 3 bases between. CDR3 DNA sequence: TGTGCCTGGAGTGTGGATAGCAATCAGCCCCAGCATTTT. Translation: CAWSVDSNQPQHF.

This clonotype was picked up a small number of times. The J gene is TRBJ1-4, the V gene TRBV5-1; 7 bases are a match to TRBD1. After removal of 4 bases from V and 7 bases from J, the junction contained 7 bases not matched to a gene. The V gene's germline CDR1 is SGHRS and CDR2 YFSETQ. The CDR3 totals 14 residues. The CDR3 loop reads CASSNPDRAEKLFF. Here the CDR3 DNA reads TGCGCCAGCAGCAACCCCGACAGGGCTGAAAAACTGTTTTTT.

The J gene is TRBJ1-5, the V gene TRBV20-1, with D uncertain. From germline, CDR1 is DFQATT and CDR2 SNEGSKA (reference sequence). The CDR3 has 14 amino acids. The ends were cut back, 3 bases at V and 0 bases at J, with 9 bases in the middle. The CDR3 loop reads CSARRPYSNQPQHF. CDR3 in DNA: TGCAGTGCTAGGAGACCGTATAGCAATCAGCCCCAGCATTTT.

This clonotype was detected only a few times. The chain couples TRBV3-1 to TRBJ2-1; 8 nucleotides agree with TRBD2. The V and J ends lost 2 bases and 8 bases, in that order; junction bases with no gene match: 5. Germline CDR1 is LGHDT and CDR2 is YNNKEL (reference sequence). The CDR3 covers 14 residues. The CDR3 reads CASSQRGLVYEQFF. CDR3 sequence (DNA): TGTGCCAGCAGCCAACGGGGACTAGTATATGAGCAGTTCTTC.

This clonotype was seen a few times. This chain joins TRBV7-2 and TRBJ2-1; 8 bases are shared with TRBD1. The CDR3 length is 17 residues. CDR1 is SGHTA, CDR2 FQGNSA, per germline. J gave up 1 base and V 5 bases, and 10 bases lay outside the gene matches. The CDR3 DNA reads TGTGCCAGCAGCCCTGACAGGGGTAGGTCGTCCTACAATGAGCAGTTCTTC. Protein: CASSPDRGRSSYNEQFF.

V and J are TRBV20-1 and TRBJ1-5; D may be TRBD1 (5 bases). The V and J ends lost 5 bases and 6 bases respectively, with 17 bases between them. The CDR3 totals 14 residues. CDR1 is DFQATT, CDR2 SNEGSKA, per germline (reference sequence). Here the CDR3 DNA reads TGCAGTGCTGCCCCGCCGACAGCGGGTCAGCCCCAGCATTTT. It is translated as CSAAPPTAGQPQHF.

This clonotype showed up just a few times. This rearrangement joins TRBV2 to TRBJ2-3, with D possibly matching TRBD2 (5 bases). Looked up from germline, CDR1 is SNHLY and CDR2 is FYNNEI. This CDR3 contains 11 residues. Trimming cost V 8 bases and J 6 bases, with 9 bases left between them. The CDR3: CASQRSDTQYF. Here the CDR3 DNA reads TGTGCCAGCCAGCGGTCGGATACGCAGTATTTT.

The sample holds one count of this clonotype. CDR3 residues: CSARDIAGGSKGAYNEQFF. CDR3 bases: TGCAGTGCTAGAGATATAGCGGGAGGTTCAAAAGGGGCCTACAATGAGCAGTTCTTC. The chain is built from TRBV20-1 and TRBJ2-1, with 10 positions matching TRBD2. Germline lookup yields CDR1 DFQATT and CDR2 SNEGSKA (reference sequence). CDR3 length equals 19 residues. J gave up 2 bases and V 0 bases, and 13 bases lay outside the gene matches.

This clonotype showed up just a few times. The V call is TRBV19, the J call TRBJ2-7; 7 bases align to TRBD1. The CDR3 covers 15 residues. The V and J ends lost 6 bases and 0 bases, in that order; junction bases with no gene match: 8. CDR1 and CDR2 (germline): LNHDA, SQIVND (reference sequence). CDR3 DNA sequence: TGTGCCAGTAGAGCCGTGGGACAGAGCTCCTACGAGCAGTACTTC. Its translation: CASRAVGQSSYEQYF.

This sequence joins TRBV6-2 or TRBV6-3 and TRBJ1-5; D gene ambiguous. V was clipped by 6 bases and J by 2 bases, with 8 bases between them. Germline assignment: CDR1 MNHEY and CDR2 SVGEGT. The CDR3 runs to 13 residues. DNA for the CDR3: TGTGCCAGCAGCCCCAATGGCAATCAGCCCCAGCATTTT. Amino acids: CASSPNGNQPQHF.

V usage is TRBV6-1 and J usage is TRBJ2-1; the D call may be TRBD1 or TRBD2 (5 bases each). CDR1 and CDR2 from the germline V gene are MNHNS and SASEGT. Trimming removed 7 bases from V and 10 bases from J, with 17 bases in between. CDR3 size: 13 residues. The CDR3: CASTHGGVGEQFF. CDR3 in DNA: TGTGCCAGCACCCATGGGGGTGTTGGAGAGCAGTTCTTC.

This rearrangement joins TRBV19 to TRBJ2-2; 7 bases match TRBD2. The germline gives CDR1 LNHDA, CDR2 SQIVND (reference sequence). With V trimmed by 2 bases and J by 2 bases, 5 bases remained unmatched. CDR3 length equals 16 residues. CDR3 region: CASSITSVTNTGELFF. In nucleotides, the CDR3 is TGTGCCAGTAGTATAACTAGCGTTACCAACACCGGGGAGCTGTTTTTT.

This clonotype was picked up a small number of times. The DNA for the CDR3 is TGTGCCAGCAGTTTACCCTTCTCAGCCAATGAGCAGTTCTTC. Amino acids: CASSLPFSANEQFF. The chain carries TRBV28 and TRBJ2-1; no firm D call. V shed 2 bases and J shed 6 bases, with 11 bases lying between them. The CDR3 consists of 14 residues. Per germline, CDR1 MDHEN and CDR2 SYDVKM.

The CDR3 region is CSASAGQHGYTF. CDR3 bases: TGCAGTGCTAGCGCCGGACAGCATGGCTACACCTTC. The rearrangement links TRBV20-1 to TRBJ1-2, with a weak D call TRBD1 (6 bases). The CDR3 consists of 12 residues. Per the germline V gene, CDR1 is DFQATT and CDR2 is SNEGSKA (reference sequence). V was pared by 3 bases and J by 6 bases, with 11 bases between.

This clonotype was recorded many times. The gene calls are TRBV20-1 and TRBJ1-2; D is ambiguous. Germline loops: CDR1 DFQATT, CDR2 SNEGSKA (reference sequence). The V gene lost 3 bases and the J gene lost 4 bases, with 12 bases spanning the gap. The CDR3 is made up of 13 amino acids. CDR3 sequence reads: CSARWERSYGYTF. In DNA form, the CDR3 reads TGCAGTGCTAGGTGGGAGAGGTCCTATGGCTACACCTTC.

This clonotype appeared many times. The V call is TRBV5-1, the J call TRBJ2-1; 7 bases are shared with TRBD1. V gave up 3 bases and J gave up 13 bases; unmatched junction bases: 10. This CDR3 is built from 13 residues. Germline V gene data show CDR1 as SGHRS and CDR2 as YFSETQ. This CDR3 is CASSYDRVSTQFF. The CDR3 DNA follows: TGCGCCAGCAGCTACGACAGGGTTTCGACTCAGTTCTTC.